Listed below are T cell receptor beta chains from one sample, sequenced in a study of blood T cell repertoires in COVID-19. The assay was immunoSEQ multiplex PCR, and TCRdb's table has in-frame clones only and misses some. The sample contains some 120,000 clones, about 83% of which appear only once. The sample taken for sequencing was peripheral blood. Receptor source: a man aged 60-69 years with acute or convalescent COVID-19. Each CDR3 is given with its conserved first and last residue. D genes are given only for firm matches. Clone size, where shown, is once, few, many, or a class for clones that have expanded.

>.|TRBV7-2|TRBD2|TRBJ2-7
CASSYPAGVRQYF
TGTGCCAGCAGCTACCCAGCGGGAGTGAGGCAGTACTTC
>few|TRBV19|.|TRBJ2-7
CASSIRETSYEQYF
TGTGCCAGTAGTATTCGGGAGACCTCCTACGAGCAGTACTTC
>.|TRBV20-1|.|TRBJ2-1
CSASLGFPGNEQFF
TGCAGTGCTAGTTTGGGCTTTCCTGGCAATGAGCAGTTCTTC
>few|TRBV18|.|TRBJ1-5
CASSLTSHGPGNQPQHF
TGTGCCAGCTCCCTTACCTCACATGGGCCAGGGAATCAGCCCCAGCATTTT
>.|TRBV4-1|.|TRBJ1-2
CASSQGGGGAYGYTF
TGCGCCAGCAGCCAAGGAGGTGGAGGGGCCTATGGCTACACCTTC
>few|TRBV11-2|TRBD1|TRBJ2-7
CASSRPGDRSSYEQYF
TGTGCCAGCAGCCGTCCAGGGGACAGGAGCTCCTACGAGCAGTACTTC
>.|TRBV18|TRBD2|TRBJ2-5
CASSLRTSGEETQYF
TGTGCCAGCTCACTGCGGACTAGCGGGGAAGAGACCCAGTACTTC
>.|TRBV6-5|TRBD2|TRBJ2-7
CASRTLAGPSYEQYF
TGTGCCAGCAGGACCCTAGCGGGCCCCTCCTACGAGCAGTACTTC
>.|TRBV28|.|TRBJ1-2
CASSSDVGNGNGYTF
TGTGCCAGCAGTTCGGACGTGGGGAACGGGAATGGCTACACCTTC
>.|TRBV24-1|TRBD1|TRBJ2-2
CATSDPGQANTGELFF
TGTGCCACCAGTGACCCCGGACAGGCGAACACCGGGGAGCTGTTTTTT
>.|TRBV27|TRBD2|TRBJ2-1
CASSGAGDSYNEQFF
TGTGCCAGCAGTGGAGCGGGAGACTCCTACAATGAGCAGTTCTTC
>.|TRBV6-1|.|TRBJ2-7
CASSENGAYEQYF
TGTGCCAGCAGTGAAAACGGGGCCTACGAGCAGTACTTC
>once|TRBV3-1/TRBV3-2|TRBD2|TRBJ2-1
CASRQAGGEQFF
TGTGCCAGCCGACAAGCGGGGGGAGAGCAGTTCTTC
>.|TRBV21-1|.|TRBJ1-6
CASPGGTGGMYSPLHF
TGTGCCAGCCCGGGTGGCACAGGGGGAATGTATTCACCCCTCCACTTT
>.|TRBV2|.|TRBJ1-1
CASSEQDGTEAFF
TGTGCCAGCAGTGAACAGGATGGAACTGAAGCTTTCTTT
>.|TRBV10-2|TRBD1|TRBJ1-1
CASSDQGAKAFF
TGCGCCAGCAGTGACCAGGGGGCAAAAGCTTTCTTT